Listed here are 20 T cell receptor beta chains from one sample, sequenced in a study of OX40 agonist ivuxolimab in advanced cancers. TCRdb keeps only in-frame clones here, not all; method: immunoSEQ multiplex PCR. This repertoire shows about 79,000 clones, about 88% found once; its top ten account for approximately 12%. Sequencing used CD4+ or CD8+ T cells sorted from blood, obtained in a trial of the OX40 agonist ivuxolimab. The receptors originated from an adult with an advanced solid tumor such as melanoma, head and neck, liver or kidney cancer.

The CDR3: CASSWGTSTYEQYF. As DNA, the CDR3 is TGTGCCAGCAGCTGGGGGACTAGCACCTACGAGCAGTACTTC. The chain employs TRBV5-6 and TRBJ2-7; TRBD2 agrees at 9 bases. The CDR3 is made up of 14 amino acids. V lost 3 bases, J lost 2 bases, and 3 bases stayed unmatched. Germline V gene lookup returns CDR1 SGHDT and CDR2 YYEEEE.

The chain recombines TRBV6-4 with TRBJ2-4; D is ambiguous. The CDR3 consists of 13 residues. Trimming cost V 3 bases and J 1 base, with 4 bases left between them. Per the germline V gene, CDR1 is MRHNA and CDR2 is SNTAGT. The CDR3 sequence: CASSEGAKNIQYF. CDR3 DNA: TGTGCCAGCAGTGAGGGGGCCAAAAACATTCAGTACTTC.

This chain links TRBV4-2 with TRBJ2-4; D possibly corresponds to TRBD2 (6 bases). This CDR3 contains 15 residues. Trimming took off 0 bases at V and 4 bases at J, with 10 bases between the two ends. Germline V gene data show CDR1 as LGHNA and CDR2 as YNFKEQ. CDR3 loop: CASSQDKAGKNIQYF. CDR3 in DNA: TGTGCCAGCAGCCAAGATAAGGCGGGGAAAAACATTCAGTACTTC.

The V gene is TRBV4-2, the J gene TRBJ2-1; 13 positions agree with TRBD2. Trimming cost V 0 bases and J 5 bases; bases outside gene matches: 7. Germline-derived CDR1 and CDR2 are LGHNA and YNFKEQ. The CDR3 runs 18 residues. CDR3 DNA sequence: TGTGCCAGCAGCCAAGATGGACTAGCGGGAGACGGCAACAATGAGCAGTTCTTC. It translates to CASSQDGLAGDGNNEQFF.

The chain recombines TRBV7-9 with TRBJ2-1, with D unclear. Germline assignment: CDR1 SEHNR and CDR2 FQNEAQ (reference sequence). V was trimmed by 5 bases and J by 7 bases, leaving 18 bases between them. The CDR3 contains 15 residues. The CDR3 nucleotides are TGTGCCAGCAGCATACCCGGGCCGATCTATAATGAGCAGTTCTTC. It translates to CASSIPGPIYNEQFF.

The DNA of the CDR3 is TGCAGCGTTGGGGCGGGAGGGATATACGAGCAGTACTTC. Amino acids: CSVGAGGIYEQYF. The chain employs TRBV29-1 and TRBJ2-7, with 9 bases identical to TRBD2. Losses at the gene ends were 4 bases for V and 4 bases for J; bases not matched to a gene: 5. Germline CDR1 is SQVTM and CDR2 is ANQGSEA. The CDR3 spans 13 residues.

The chain carries TRBV5-4 and TRBJ2-7; D is unresolved. The CDR3 consists of 13 residues. CDR1 is SGHNT and CDR2 is YYREEE in the germline V gene (reference sequence). V gave up 2 bases and J gave up 3 bases, with 9 bases separating them. Here the CDR3 DNA reads TGTGCCAGCAGCTTTTTTCGCCGCTACGAGCAGTACTTC. This encodes CASSFFRRYEQYF.

The rearrangement joins TRBV11-2 to TRBJ2-6; no reliable D call. The CDR3 spans 13 residues. CDR1 and CDR2 from the germline V gene are SGHAT and FQNNGV. V lost 3 bases and J lost 4, with 4 bases in between. The CDR3 DNA is TGTGCCAGCAGCTTTGCCGGGGCCAACGTCCTGACTTTC. It is translated as CASSFAGANVLTF.

The V call is TRBV28, the J call TRBJ2-7, with D unclear. V was cut by 2 bases and J by 3 bases, with 11 bases left in between. Germline CDR1 is MDHEN and CDR2 is SYDVKM. The CDR3 consists of 14 residues. CDR3 sequence: CASSLAPPGYEQYF. The CDR3 bases are TGTGCCAGCAGTTTAGCCCCTCCCGGCTACGAGCAGTACTTC. The full variable domain, in which reference TRBV28 and TRBJ2-7 provide the parts outside the CDR3, is DVKVTQSSRYLVKRTGEKVFLECVQDMDHENMFWYRQDPGLGLRLIYFSYDVKMKEKGDIPEGYSVSREKKERFSLILESASTNQTSMYLCASSLAPPGYEQYFGPGTRLTVT.

The chain recombines TRBV10-2 with TRBJ1-3, with D perhaps matching TRBD1 (5 bases). The ends were cut back, 3 bases at V and 1 base at J, with 10 bases in the middle. Germline V gives CDR1 WSHSY, CDR2 SAAADI. This CDR3 region has 15 residues. The DNA of the CDR3 is TGCGCCAGCAGTGATGGCCAGGGATCTGGAAACACCATATATTTT. It is translated as CASSDGQGSGNTIYF.

The chain employs TRBV6-5 and TRBJ1-2, with D possibly being TRBD1 (6 bases). The CDR3 is 15 amino acids. The V end was cut by 0 bases, the J end by 5 bases, with 13 bases between. The germline CDR1 and CDR2 sequences are MNHEY and SVGAGI. The CDR3, as DNA: TGTGCCAGCAGTTACTCCGGAGGGGGGCCATATGGCTACACCTTC. This translates into CASSYSGGGPYGYTF.

The chain joins TRBV9 to TRBJ2-7, with 7 nucleotides matching TRBD1. The CDR3 loop spans 16 amino acids. CDR1 is SGDLS and CDR2 is YYNGEE in the germline V gene. Losses at the gene ends were 4 bases for V and 2 bases for J; bases not matched to a gene: 12. This CDR3 reads CASSSTGDSGTYEQYF. As DNA, the CDR3 is TGTGCCAGCAGCTCAACCGGGGACAGTGGAACCTACGAGCAGTACTTC.

The chain employs TRBV11-3 and TRBJ2-3; no clear D. In germline, CDR1 is SGHNT, CDR2 YENEEA. The CDR3 covers 14 residues. Trimming pared 2 bases from V and 2 bases from J, leaving 8 bases between. The CDR3 DNA reads as TGTGCCAGCAGCTTAAGGCAGAACACAGATACGCAGTATTTT. Amino acid sequence: CASSLRQNTDTQYF.

V and J are TRBV7-3 and TRBJ2-1; TRBD1 aligns across 7 bases. Germline CDR1 is SGHTA and CDR2 is FQGTGA. The junction had 11 bases not matched to a gene; V was cut back by 5 bases and J by 7 bases. The CDR3 sequence is 15 residues long. CDR3 protein: CASSATGAAVNEQFF. In DNA, the CDR3 is TGTGCCAGCAGCGCAACAGGGGCCGCCGTAAATGAGCAGTTCTTC.

This sequence joins TRBV7-3 and TRBJ2-3; 13 bases agree with TRBD2. V was pared by 4 bases and J by 4 bases, with 8 bases of the junction left unmatched. Germline V gene lookup returns CDR1 SGHTA and CDR2 FQGTGA. This CDR3 is 17 amino acids long. CDR3 in DNA: TGTGCCAGCAGCTCTCGGACTAGCGGGAGAGGAGCAGATACGCAGTATTTT. Translation gives CASSSRTSGRGADTQYF.

V gene TRBV19 combines with J gene TRBJ2-3; D perhaps matches TRBD2 (5 bases). Germline CDR1 and CDR2: LNHDA and SQIVND (reference sequence). The CDR3 covers 17 residues. The V end lost 6 bases, the J end lost 0 bases, and 19 bases lay between the germline ends. The CDR3 coding sequence is TGTGCCAGTAGCCGGACTTTCCTCCCTCTTAGCACAGATACGCAGTATTTT. Residues: CASSRTFLPLSTDTQYF.

The V gene is TRBV5-1, the J gene TRBJ2-7, with a weak D call TRBD2 (6 bases). In germline, CDR1 is SGHRS, CDR2 YFSETQ. Trimming pared 0 bases from V and 3 bases from J, leaving 13 bases between. The CDR3 contains 15 residues. The chain's CDR3 is CASSLVEGVVYEQYF. CDR3 nucleotides: TGCGCCAGCAGCTTGGTGGAGGGAGTCGTCTACGAGCAGTACTTC.

The CDR3 protein is CASKERGLSYNEQFF. The CDR3, as DNA: TGCGCCAGCAAGGAGCGGGGACTTTCCTACAATGAGCAGTTCTTC. The rearrangement joins TRBV5-1 to TRBJ2-1; 7 positions match TRBD2. Germline V gene sequence: CDR1 SGHRS, CDR2 YFSETQ. Trimming at V came to 6 bases and at J to 1 base, leaving 7 bases not matched to a gene. The CDR3 length is 15 residues. Based on the CDR3 plus reference TRBV5-1 and TRBJ2-1, the full variable domain is KAGVTQTPRYLIKTRGQQVTLSCSPISGHRSVSWYQQTPGQGLQFLFEYFSETQRNKGNFPGRFSGRQFSNSRSEMNVSTLELGDSALYLCASKERGLSYNEQFFGPGTRLTVL.

The chain couples TRBV4-1 to TRBJ2-2; D is unclear. Per the germline V gene, CDR1 is MGHRA and CDR2 is YSYEKL. Trimming shortened V by 1 base and J by 6 bases, and 12 bases separated the two germline ends. This CDR3 comprises 15 residues. The CDR3 sequence is CASSQVEWTAGELFF. In DNA, the CDR3 is TGCGCCAGCAGCCAAGTCGAGTGGACCGCCGGGGAGCTGTTTTTT.

This clone was detected once. This chain joins TRBV10-2 and TRBJ2-1; TRBD2 agrees at 9 bases. Trimming cost V 6 bases and J 2 bases; bases outside gene matches: 8. CDR3 length equals 16 residues. Germline CDR1 is WSHSY and CDR2 is SAAADI. The CDR3 coding sequence is TGCGCCAGCAGAACCTTCAGCGGGGGGCCCTACAATGAGCAGTTCTTC. Amino acids: CASRTFSGGPYNEQFF.